Below, one T cell receptor beta chain is given with its context. The target of this receptor is not known. No base quality values were provided; no much bigger clone lies one nucleotide off. These data originate in a study of radiotherapy plus CTLA-4 blockade in lung cancer (dated by TCRdb to the late 2010s). Study-wide context: Objective responses were observed in 18% of enrolled patients, and disease control was achieved in 25% to 35%. Overall study results and their limits: Increased serum interferon-beta after radiation, together with early dynamic changes in blood T cell clones, were reported to be the strongest predictors of response. After treatment with radiotherapy and ipilimumab, TCR clones that originated in tumors expanded in peripheral blood.

In this study, focal radiation therapy paired with CTLA-4 blockade (ipilimumab) was tested in patients who had chemo-refractory metastatic non-small-cell lung cancer. The trim is 6 bases for V and 7 bases for J, with a gap of 12 bases between the germline ends. The CDR3 sequence holds 12 residues, the cysteine and phenylalanine included. This entry keeps only the CDR3 DNA: 36 bases, framed from base 1. CDR1 and CDR2 are drawn from the germline V gene: SNHLY, FYNNEI. Library preparation employed the immunoSEQ multiplex PCR assay. The table comes from immuneACCESS by way of TCRdb, which keeps in-frame sequences with V and J called. Part of the clones is missing from these tables; in studies checked, under half for an unresolved V gene and the rest for unknown reasons. The sample table holds tens of thousands of clones, of which approximately 80% were seen once. The top ten hold about 2.2% of the sample.

Sample: peripheral blood, taken from a patient treated with radiotherapy plus ipilimumab. The clonotype comes from a human donor with non-small cell lung cancer whose response to radiotherapy plus ipilimumab could not be evaluated. The chain was built from TRBV2 and TRBJ1-2, with no confidently assigned D gene. The nucleotide sequence reads TGTGCCAGCAGGCAGGATAGTGGTGGCTACACCTTC. Its protein is CASRQDSGGYTF.